Following are 28 T cell receptor beta chains from one sample sequenced in a study of OX40 agonist ivuxolimab in advanced cancers. The table came from immunoSEQ multiplex PCR; TCRdb's copy has only in-frame clones and leaves some out. The data contain fewer than 85,000 clones, 92% of them seen just once; the ten biggest clones take up around 0.5%. The starting material was CD4+ or CD8+ T cells sorted from blood, obtained in a trial of the OX40 agonist ivuxolimab. These receptors originate from an adult with an advanced solid tumor such as melanoma, head and neck, liver or kidney cancer.

The V call is TRBV7-2, the J call TRBJ2-2; no clear D gene. V lost 1 base to trimming and J lost 5 bases, with 5 bases between them. CDR3 size: 13 residues. CDR1 is SGHTA, CDR2 FQGNSA, per germline. CDR3 sequence: CASSLGWTGELFF. DNA for the CDR3: TGTGCCAGCAGCTTAGGTTGGACCGGGGAGCTGTTTTTT.

This clone was picked up one time. The DNA for the CDR3 is TGTGCCAGCAGCCCATCGGCTATGTGGGGCTACACCTTC. Protein sequence: CASSPSAMWGYTF. The chain recombines TRBV11-2 with TRBJ1-2; D is uncertain. CDR1 SGHAT and CDR2 FQNNGV come from the germline V gene. CDR3 length: 13 amino acids. V gave up 5 bases and J gave up 8 bases, with 15 bases separating them.

This clone was recorded once. V usage is TRBV6-1 and J usage is TRBJ1-4, with D perhaps TRBD1 (6 bases). This CDR3 has 14 residues. V was pared by 7 bases and J by 4 bases, with 13 bases between. Per the germline V gene, CDR1 is MNHNS and CDR2 is SASEGT. CDR3 bases: TGTGCCAGCACTAGGGGGGCGGATAATGAAAAACTGTTTTTT. Amino acids: CASTRGADNEKLFF.

The chain recombines TRBV9 with TRBJ2-7, with 12 bases fitting TRBD2. The CDR3 covers 16 residues. V shed 4 bases and J 1 base; nucleotides not matched to a gene: 6. Germline V CDR1 and CDR2: SGDLS, YYNGEE. CDR3 coding DNA: TGTGCCAGCAGCCCGAGGACTAGCGGGGCGTCCTACGAGCAGTACTTC. Translation gives CASSPRTSGASYEQYF.

The chain is built from TRBV15 and TRBJ2-5; 10 bases agree with TRBD2. After removal of 3 bases from V and 1 base from J, the junction contained 11 bases not matched to a gene. CDR1 is LNHNV, CDR2 YYDKDF, per germline (reference sequence). This CDR3 spans 18 amino acids. As DNA, the CDR3 is TGTGCCACCAGCAGGGTCGCGGCTAGCGGGGGCCTCCAAGAGACCCAGTACTTC. Its protein is CATSRVAASGGLQETQYF.

The chain employs TRBV7-2 and TRBJ1-2, with TRBD1 matching 8 bases. The CDR3 spans 13 residues. The germline CDR1 and CDR2 sequences are SGHTA and FQGNSA. J lost 5 bases, V lost 5 bases, and 4 bases had no gene match. CDR3 protein: CASSQDRGYGYTF. In DNA, the CDR3 is TGTGCCAGCAGCCAAGACAGGGGATATGGCTACACCTTC.

This sequence joins TRBV30 and TRBJ1-3; the match to TRBD1 covers 9 bases. This CDR3 has 13 amino acids. CDR1 GTSNPN and CDR2 SVGIG come from the germline V gene (reference sequence). With V trimmed by 2 bases and J by 8 bases, 4 bases remained unmatched. The CDR3 spells CAWSLDRGYTIYF. In DNA, the CDR3 is TGTGCCTGGAGTTTGGACAGGGGATACACCATATATTTT.

The V gene is TRBV19, the J gene TRBJ1-4; D possibly corresponds to TRBD1 (6 bases). With 7 bases removed from V and 8 bases from J, the gap between germline ends came to 20 bases. The CDR3 contains 15 residues. Germline-derived CDR1 and CDR2 are LNHDA and SQIVND (reference sequence). In DNA form, the CDR3 reads TGTGCCAGTACGGGGGGTAACAGGGTGACGGAAAAACTGTTTTTT. It encodes CASTGGNRVTEKLFF.

V is TRBV30 and J is TRBJ2-1, with 9 bases identical to TRBD2. Trimming removed 2 bases from V and 6 bases from J; junction bases left unmatched: 8. Per germline, CDR1 GTSNPN and CDR2 SVGIG (reference sequence). The CDR3 has 15 amino acids. CDR3 loop: CAWSISGSPVNEQFF. The CDR3 region has the DNA TGTGCCTGGAGTATTAGCGGGAGCCCCGTCAATGAGCAGTTCTTC.

The chain has TRBV19 and TRBJ2-2; a weak D match, TRBD2 (5 bases). The germline V gene has CDR1 LNHDA and CDR2 SQIVND (reference sequence). The CDR3 extends over 16 amino acids. V gave up 1 base and J gave up 5 bases, with 14 bases separating them. The CDR3 bases are TGTGCCAGTAGTATAGTGGGCTTAAGAGGGACCGGGGAGCTGTTTTTT. Amino acids: CASSIVGLRGTGELFF.

This chain links TRBV6-6 with TRBJ2-1; the D is unclear. The germline CDR1 and CDR2 sequences are MNHNY and SVGAGI (reference sequence). CDR3 length: 12 amino acids. Trimming stripped 6 bases from V and 8 bases from J, with 11 bases between. The CDR3 DNA is TGTGCCAGCAGGAGGATTTTGGATGAGCAGTTCTTC. This codes for CASRRILDEQFF.

This clone is a singleton in its sample. This chain joins TRBV7-9 and TRBJ2-3; D perhaps matches TRBD2 (6 bases). Trimming removed 5 bases at V and 7 bases at J, with 16 bases between. Germline V lookup: CDR1 SEHNR, CDR2 FQNEAQ (reference sequence). The CDR3 consists of 14 residues. The CDR3 sequence is CASSPGLRDHTQYF. The DNA of the CDR3 is TGTGCCAGCAGCCCCGGGTTGCGGGACCATACGCAGTATTTT.

The chain joins TRBV12-5 to TRBJ2-2; 9 positions agree with TRBD1. CDR3 length: 15 amino acids. V trimming: 4 bases; J trimming: 5 bases; junction bases outside the gene matches: 5. CDR1 is LGHNT and CDR2 is FRNRAP in the germline V gene. The CDR3 region is CASGSGTGITGELFF. The CDR3 DNA sequence: TGTGCTAGTGGTTCGGGGACAGGGATTACCGGGGAGCTGTTTTTT. Supplemented by reference TRBV12-5 and TRBJ2-2, the full variable domain reads DARVTQTPRHKVTEMGQEVTMRCQPILGHNTVFWYRQTMMQGLELLAYFRNRAPLDDSGMPKDRFSAEMPDATLATLKIQPSEPRDSAVYFCASGSGTGITGELFFGEGSRLTVL.

CDR3 DNA: TGTGCCAGCCTCGATCCCACAGGGGTAAACACCATATATTTT. Its translation is CASLDPTGVNTIYF. The chain employs TRBV5-3 and TRBJ1-3; TRBD1 aligns across 7 bases. TRBV5-3 is reported as an ORF; its role is uncertain. The CDR3 sequence is 14 residues long. V gave up 8 bases and J gave up 6 bases; unmatched junction bases: 11.

In DNA, the CDR3 is TGTGCCAGCAGCATTACCCCTGGAAACACCATATATTTT. Translated, it gives CASSITPGNTIYF. This chain connects TRBV7-3 to TRBJ1-3; D remains ambiguous. V shed 5 bases and J shed 2 bases, with 7 bases lying between them. The germline V gene encodes CDR1 SGHTA and CDR2 FQGTGA. CDR3 size: 13 residues.

V gene TRBV19 combines with J gene TRBJ2-7; D is unclear. From germline, CDR1 is LNHDA and CDR2 SQIVND (reference sequence). Trimming left V 3 bases short and J 2 bases short, with 11 bases between. The CDR3 spans 14 residues. The CDR3 is CASSISWSAYEQYF. CDR3 nucleotides: TGTGCCAGTAGTATTAGCTGGAGTGCCTACGAGCAGTACTTC.

This clone was picked up one time. The chain carries TRBV5-4 and TRBJ1-4; D is uncertain. There are 17 residues in the CDR3. The ends were cut back, 0 bases at V and 1 base at J, with 13 bases in the middle. CDR1 is SGHNT, CDR2 YYREEE, per germline (reference sequence). The CDR3 bases are TGTGCCAGCAGCTTGGATTCTATGGGTTTAACTAATGAAAAACTGTTTTTT. It specifies CASSLDSMGLTNEKLFF. The full variable domain, rest sourced from reference TRBV5-4 and TRBJ1-4, is ETGVTQSPTHLIKTRGQQVTLRCSSQSGHNTVSWYQQALGQGPQFIFQYYREEENGRGNFPPRFSGLQFPNYSSELNVNALELDDSALYLCASSLDSMGLTNEKLFFGSGTQLSVL.

The chain joins TRBV4-2 to TRBJ1-5; D is unresolved. The V gene's germline CDR1 is LGHNA and CDR2 YNFKEQ. The length of the CDR3 is 15 residues. The ends were cut back, 0 bases at V and 1 base at J, with 7 bases in the middle. The DNA for the CDR3 is TGTGCCAGCAGCCAAGATAAGGGAAGCAATCAGCCCCAGCATTTT. Translating gives CASSQDKGSNQPQHF.

J is TRBJ2-7 and V is TRBV7-8; weak D call: TRBD2 (6 bases). The CDR3 sequence is 15 residues long. CDR1 SGHVS and CDR2 FQNEAQ come from the germline V gene. The V end lost 0 bases, the J end lost 2 bases, and 11 bases lay between the germline ends. Written as DNA, the CDR3 is TGTGCCAGCAGCTTAGCCCGGGACTTGGCCTACGAGCAGTACTTC. This encodes CASSLARDLAYEQYF.

V gene TRBV10-3 combines with J gene TRBJ2-1, with D perhaps matching TRBD2 (5 bases). Germline CDR1 is ENHRY and CDR2 is SYGVKD. CDR3 length equals 17 residues. V was pared by 5 bases and J by 5 bases, with 22 bases between. The CDR3 region has the DNA TGTGCCATCAGTACCACGGACTGGAAGGCAATTGACAATGAGCAGTTCTTC. Translating gives CAISTTDWKAIDNEQFF.

V gene TRBV11-2 combines with J gene TRBJ1-3; unclear D gene. CDR1 SGHAT and CDR2 FQNNGV come from the germline V gene. The V end was cut by 5 bases, the J end by 1 base, with 9 bases between. The CDR3 runs 14 residues. The CDR3 DNA follows: TGTGCCAGCAGCCCCCTAAAGTCTGGAAACACCATATATTTT. This codes for CASSPLKSGNTIYF.

This chain uses TRBV6-1 with TRBJ2-7, with TRBD2 identical over 10 bases. Germline trimming cut 6 bases from V and 3 bases from J; bases unmatched to any gene: 8. The CDR3 covers 15 residues. The germline gives CDR1 MNHNS, CDR2 SASEGT. DNA of the CDR3: TGTGCCAGCAGAGATTTACTAGCGGGAAGCTACGAGCAGTACTTC. Its protein product is CASRDLLAGSYEQYF.

CDR3 DNA: TGCAGTGCTAGTGGGGAGACCCAGTACTTC. It encodes CSASGETQYF. The chain combines TRBV20-1 with TRBJ2-5; D call uncertain. Trimming shortened V by 3 bases and J by 5 bases, and 4 bases separated the two germline ends. Germline CDR1 reads DFQATT; CDR2 reads SNEGSKA (reference sequence). This CDR3 is built from 10 residues.

The chain couples TRBV15 to TRBJ2-2, with TRBD2 identical over 11 bases. Germline values: CDR1 LNHNV, CDR2 YYDKDF (reference sequence). This CDR3 comprises 18 residues. Trimming at V came to 0 bases and at J to 10 bases, leaving 13 bases not matched to a gene. DNA for the CDR3: TGTGCCACCAGCAGAGAAGTGCGATCTAGCGGGAGGATCGTGGAGCTGTTTTTT. Translated: CATSREVRSSGRIVELFF.

CDR3 amino acids: CASSLGIDQETQYF. The CDR3 nucleotides read TGCGCCAGCAGCTTGGGGATCGACCAAGAGACCCAGTACTTC. This chain links TRBV5-1 with TRBJ2-5; D is unresolved. V was pared by 0 bases and J by 0 bases, with 6 bases between. The germline CDR1 and CDR2 sequences are SGHRS and YFSETQ. The CDR3 covers 14 residues.

The chain has TRBV4-1 and TRBJ2-6; the D is unclear. The CDR3 spans 18 residues. V lost 4 bases and J 0 bases, leaving 16 bases between the germline ends. CDR1 is MGHRA, CDR2 YSYEKL, per germline. The CDR3 DNA reads TGCGCCAGCAGCCCCTCCGGACGGTTTCCCTCTGGGGCCAACGTCCTGACTTTC. Translated, it gives CASSPSGRFPSGANVLTF.

The gene calls are TRBV20-1 and TRBJ2-5; no clear D. The V end lost 0 bases, the J end lost 4 bases, and 3 bases lay between the germline ends. The CDR3 spans 11 residues. Germline CDR1 DFQATT, CDR2 SNEGSKA (reference sequence). The CDR3 reads CSARDTETQYF. For the CDR3, the DNA is TGCAGTGCTAGAGATACAGAGACCCAGTACTTC.

V usage is TRBV5-1 and J usage is TRBJ2-7; 10 positions match TRBD2. The V gene end was trimmed by 4 bases and the J gene end by 7 bases; junction bases not matched to a gene: 11. CDR1 and CDR2 from the germline V gene are SGHRS and YFSETQ. CDR3 length: 15 residues. CDR3 amino acids: CASSLRATSGTEQYF. The CDR3 bases are TGCGCCAGCAGCCTCCGGGCCACTAGCGGGACTGAGCAGTACTTC.